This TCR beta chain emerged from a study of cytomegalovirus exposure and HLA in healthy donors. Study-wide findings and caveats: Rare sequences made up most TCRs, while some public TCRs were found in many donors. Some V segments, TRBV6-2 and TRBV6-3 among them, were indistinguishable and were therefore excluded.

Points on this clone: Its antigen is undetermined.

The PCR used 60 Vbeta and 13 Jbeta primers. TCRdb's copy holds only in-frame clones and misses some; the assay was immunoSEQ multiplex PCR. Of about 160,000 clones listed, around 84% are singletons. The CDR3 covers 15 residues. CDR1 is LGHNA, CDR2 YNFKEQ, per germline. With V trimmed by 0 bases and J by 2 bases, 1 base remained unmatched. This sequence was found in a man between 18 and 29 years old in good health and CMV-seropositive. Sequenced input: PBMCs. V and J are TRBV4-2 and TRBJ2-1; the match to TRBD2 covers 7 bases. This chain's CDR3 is CASSQDLAAYNEQFF. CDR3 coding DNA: TGTGCCAGCAGCCAAGATCTAGCGGCCTACAATGAGCAGTTCTTC.